This T cell receptor (beta chain) came from a study of blood T cell repertoires in COVID-19. Study at large: From T cells, B-cell-depleted T cells, or PBMCs came the material, which was cDNA or gDNA.

This CDR3 contains 13 residues. Between the trimmed V and J ends, which lost 4 bases and 14 bases, there was a span of 15 bases. Germline V gene sequence: CDR1 MGHDK, CDR2 SYGVNS. Per the study methods: For nucleated cells, counts were estimated from reference gene primer amplification. The method was immunoSEQ multiplex PCR; TCRdb's version includes in-frame clones alone and lacks a portion of them. V and J calls and clone size are copied from that table; D and trimming were computed from the DNA. The repertoire holds approximately 210,000 clones, with around 82% as singletons. The TCR was taken from a woman aged 45-65 years with acute COVID-19. The rearrangement uses TRBV25-1 and TRBJ1-6; TRBD1 is a possible D gene (5 bases). Specimen: PBMCs or T cells enriched from blood (not recorded which). CDR3 DNA sequence: TGTGCCAGCAGTGGGACATCCTCCCTCTCCCTCCACTTT. It translates to CASSGTSSLSLHF.